The 9 T cell receptor beta chains given below trace back to one sample, sequenced in a study of long-term antiretroviral therapy in people with HIV. With survey level as its setting, the immunoSEQ assay was v3.0. Clones were sequenced by immunoSEQ multiplex PCR, and TCRdb holds only the in-frame ones, with some missing. The repertoire includes more than 20,000 clones, around 93% of them detected once, and around 7.1% sits in the top ten. The sequenced sample was unsorted PBMCs, obtained 4.4 years after starting antiretroviral therapy. These receptors were obtained from a woman between 50 and 59 years old with HIV.

Only one count was recorded for this clone. V usage is TRBV2 and J usage is TRBJ2-7; D unclear. The CDR3 totals 14 residues. Germline V gene lookup returns CDR1 SNHLY and CDR2 FYNNEI. With 2 bases removed from V and 2 bases from J, the gap between germline ends came to 10 bases. The CDR3 nucleotides are TGTGCCAGCAGTGAAAATAGGGATGCCTACGAGCAGTACTTC. Its translation is CASSENRDAYEQYF.

The V and J genes are TRBV6-6 and TRBJ2-2; D unclear. The germline V gene encodes CDR1 MNHNY and CDR2 SVGAGI (reference sequence). The CDR3 loop spans 11 amino acids. V lost 7 bases to trimming and J lost 3 bases, with 3 bases between them. The CDR3 sequence is CASKHTGELFF. CDR3 in DNA: TGTGCCAGCAAACACACCGGGGAGCTGTTTTTT.

The rearrangement joins TRBV7-3 to TRBJ1-2; TRBD1 might be the D (6 bases). Trimming shortened V by 1 base and J by 5 bases, and 8 bases separated the two germline ends. The V gene's germline CDR1 is SGHTA and CDR2 FQGTGA. The CDR3 sequence is 13 residues long. The CDR3 loop is CASSLNQGYGYTF. The CDR3 nucleotides read TGTGCCAGCAGCTTAAACCAGGGGTATGGCTACACCTTC.

This sequence joins TRBV5-6 and TRBJ1-2; tentative D call: TRBD1 (6 bases). This CDR3 has 13 residues. The V end was cut by 1 base, the J end by 6 bases, with 10 bases between. Germline CDR1 is SGHDT and CDR2 is YYEEEE. The CDR3 spells CASSLFRGDGYTF. The CDR3 DNA sequence: TGTGCCAGCAGCTTGTTTAGGGGGGATGGCTACACCTTC.

Here the CDR3 reads CASTTLGKNIQYF. CDR3 nucleotide sequence: TGTGCCAGCACCACTTTAGGAAAAAACATTCAGTACTTC. This rearrangement joins TRBV11-2 to TRBJ2-4; D is undetermined. CDR3 length: 13 amino acids. Germline CDR1 reads SGHAT; CDR2 reads FQNNGV. With 7 bases removed from V and 4 bases from J, the gap between germline ends came to 11 bases.

V and J are TRBV2 and TRBJ2-3, with 7 bases identical to TRBD1. The CDR3 loop spans 12 amino acids. V lost 3 bases to trimming and J lost 12 bases; unmatched junction nucleotides: 6. CDR1 is SNHLY and CDR2 is FYNNEI in the germline V gene. CDR3 in amino acids: CASSEGQGVQYF. In DNA, the CDR3 is TGTGCCAGCAGTGAGGGGCAGGGGGTACAGTATTTT.

This rearrangement joins TRBV4-3 to TRBJ1-6; D gene unclear. CDR3 length: 17 residues. Germline CDR1 and CDR2: LGHNA and YSLEER. Trimming took 0 bases from V and 0 from J, leaving 9 bases between them. CDR3 nucleotides: TGCGCCAGCAGCCAAGAACACAAAACCTCCTATAATTCACCCCTCCACTTT. This sequence encodes CASSQEHKTSYNSPLHF.

V gene TRBV4-2 combines with J gene TRBJ1-2; no definite D call. The germline V and J ends were trimmed by 5 bases and 7 bases, with 8 bases remaining between them. The CDR3 totals 11 residues. Germline values: CDR1 LGHNA, CDR2 YNFKEQ. The CDR3 DNA reads as TGTGCCAGCAGCTCCGTCTCTGGCTACACCTTC. This codes for CASSSVSGYTF.

This clone was detected only once. V and J are TRBV7-3 and TRBJ2-3; TRBD2 agrees at 14 bases. This CDR3 is built from 17 residues. Germline V lookup: CDR1 SGHTA, CDR2 FQGTGA. V lost 5 bases to trimming and J lost 4 bases; unmatched junction nucleotides: 8. CDR3 in DNA: TGTGCCAGCAGCCAGGGACTAGCGGGGGCACTCGCAGATACGCAGTATTTT. Residues: CASSQGLAGALADTQYF. The full variable domain, in which reference TRBV7-3 and TRBJ2-3 provide the parts outside the CDR3, is GAGVSQTPSNKVTEKGKYVELRCDPISGHTALYWYRQSLGQGPEFLIYFQGTGAADDSGLPNDRFFAVRPEGSVSTLKIQRTERGDSAVYLCASSQGLAGALADTQYFGPGTRLTVL.